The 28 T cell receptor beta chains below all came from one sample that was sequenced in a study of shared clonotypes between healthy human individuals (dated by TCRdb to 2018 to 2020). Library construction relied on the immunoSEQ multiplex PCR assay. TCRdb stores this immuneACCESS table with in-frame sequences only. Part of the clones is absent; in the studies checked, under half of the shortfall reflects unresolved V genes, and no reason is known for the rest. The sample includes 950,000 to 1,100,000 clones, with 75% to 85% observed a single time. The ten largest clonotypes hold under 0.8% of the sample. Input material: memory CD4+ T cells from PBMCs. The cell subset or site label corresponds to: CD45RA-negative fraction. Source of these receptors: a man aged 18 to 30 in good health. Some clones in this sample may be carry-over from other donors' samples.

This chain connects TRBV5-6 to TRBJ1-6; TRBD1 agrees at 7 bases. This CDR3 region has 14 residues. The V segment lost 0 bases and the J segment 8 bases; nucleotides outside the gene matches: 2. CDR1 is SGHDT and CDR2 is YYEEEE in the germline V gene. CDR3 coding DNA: TGTGCCAGCAGCTTGGAGGGGGCGTATTCACCCCTCCACTTT. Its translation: CASSLEGAYSPLHF.

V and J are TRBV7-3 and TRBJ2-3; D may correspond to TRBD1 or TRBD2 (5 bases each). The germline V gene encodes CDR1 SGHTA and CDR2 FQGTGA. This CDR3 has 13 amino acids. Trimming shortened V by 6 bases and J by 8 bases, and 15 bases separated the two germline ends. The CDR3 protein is CASRRNIGATQYF. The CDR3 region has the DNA TGTGCCAGCAGACGAAACATCGGGGCTACGCAGTATTTT. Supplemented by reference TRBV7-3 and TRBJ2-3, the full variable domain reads GAGVSQTPSNKVTEKGKYVELRCDPISGHTALYWYRQSLGQGPEFLIYFQGTGAADDSGLPNDRFFAVRPEGSVSTLKIQRTERGDSAVYLCASRRNIGATQYFGPGTRLTVL.

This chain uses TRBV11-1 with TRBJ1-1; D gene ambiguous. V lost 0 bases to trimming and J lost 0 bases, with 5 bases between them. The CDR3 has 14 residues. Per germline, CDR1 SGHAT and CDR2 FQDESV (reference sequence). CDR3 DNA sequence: TGTGCCAGCAGCTTAGCTGGGCTGAACACTGAAGCTTTCTTT. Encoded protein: CASSLAGLNTEAFF.

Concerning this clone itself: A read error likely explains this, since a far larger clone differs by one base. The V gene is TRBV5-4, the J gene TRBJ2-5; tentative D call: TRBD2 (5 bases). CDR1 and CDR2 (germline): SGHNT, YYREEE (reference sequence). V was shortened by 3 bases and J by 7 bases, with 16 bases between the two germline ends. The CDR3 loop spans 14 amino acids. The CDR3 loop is CASSSLGNEGTQYF. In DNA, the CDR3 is TGTGCCAGCAGCTCCCTAGGAAATGAGGGGACCCAGTACTTC.

The DNA of the CDR3 is TGTGCCTGGAGTGTCGGCAGGAACACCGGGGAGCTGTTTTTT. As protein: CAWSVGRNTGELFF. The chain couples TRBV30 to TRBJ2-2; no definite D call. The CDR3 length is 14 residues. Per germline, CDR1 GTSNPN and CDR2 SVGIG (reference sequence). V dropped 0 bases and J dropped 1 base, with 6 bases sitting between them.

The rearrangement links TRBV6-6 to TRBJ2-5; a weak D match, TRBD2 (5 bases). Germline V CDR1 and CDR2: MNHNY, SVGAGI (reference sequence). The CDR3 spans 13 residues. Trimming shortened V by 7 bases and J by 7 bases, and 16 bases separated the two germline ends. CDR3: CASTPAGEGTQYF. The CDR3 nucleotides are TGTGCCAGCACCCCTGCTGGTGAGGGGACCCAGTACTTC.

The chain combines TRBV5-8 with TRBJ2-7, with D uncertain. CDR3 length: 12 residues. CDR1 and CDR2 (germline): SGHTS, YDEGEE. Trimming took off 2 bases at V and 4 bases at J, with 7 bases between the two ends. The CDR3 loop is CASSFEDYEQYF. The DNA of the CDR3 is TGTGCCAGCAGCTTTGAGGATTACGAGCAGTACTTC.

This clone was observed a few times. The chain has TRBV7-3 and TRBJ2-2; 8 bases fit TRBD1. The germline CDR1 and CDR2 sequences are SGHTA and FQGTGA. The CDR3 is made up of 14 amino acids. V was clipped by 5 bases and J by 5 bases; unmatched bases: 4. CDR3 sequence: CASSRQGLTGELFF. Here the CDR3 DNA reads TGTGCCAGCAGCCGACAGGGGTTGACCGGGGAGCTGTTTTTT.

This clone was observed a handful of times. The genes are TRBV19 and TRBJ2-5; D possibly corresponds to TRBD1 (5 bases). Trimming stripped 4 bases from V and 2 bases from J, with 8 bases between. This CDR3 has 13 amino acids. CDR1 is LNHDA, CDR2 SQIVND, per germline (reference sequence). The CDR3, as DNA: TGTGCCAGTAGTACAGGGCGGCAAGAGACCCAGTACTTC. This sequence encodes CASSTGRQETQYF. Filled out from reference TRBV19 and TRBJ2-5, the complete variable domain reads DGGITQSPKYLFRKEGQNVTLSCEQNLNHDAMYWYRQDPGQGLRLIYYSQIVNDFQKGDIAEGYSVSREKKESFPLTVTSAQKNPTAFYLCASSTGRQETQYFGPGTRLLVL.

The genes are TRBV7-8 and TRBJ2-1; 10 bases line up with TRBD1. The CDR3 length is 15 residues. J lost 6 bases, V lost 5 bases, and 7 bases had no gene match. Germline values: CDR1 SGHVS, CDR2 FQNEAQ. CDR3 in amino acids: CASSPVWDRGNEQFF. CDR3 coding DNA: TGTGCCAGCAGCCCCGTGTGGGACAGGGGCAATGAGCAGTTCTTC.

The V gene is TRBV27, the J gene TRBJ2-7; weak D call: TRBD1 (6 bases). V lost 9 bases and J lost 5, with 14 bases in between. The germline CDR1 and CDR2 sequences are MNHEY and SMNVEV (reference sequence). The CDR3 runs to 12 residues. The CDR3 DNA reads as TGTGCCAGTTACAGGGTTGCCCACGAGCAGTACTTC. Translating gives CASYRVAHEQYF.

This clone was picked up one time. The CDR3 loop reads CASSGRDRTEKLFF. Written as DNA, the CDR3 is TGTGCCAGCAGCGGCCGGGACAGGACAGAAAAACTGTTTTTT. The V call is TRBV9, the J call TRBJ1-4, with 8 bases that match TRBD1. Germline V CDR1 and CDR2: SGDLS, YYNGEE. The J segment lost 8 bases and the V segment lost 3 bases, leaving 6 bases of the junction unmatched. The CDR3 is 14 residues long.

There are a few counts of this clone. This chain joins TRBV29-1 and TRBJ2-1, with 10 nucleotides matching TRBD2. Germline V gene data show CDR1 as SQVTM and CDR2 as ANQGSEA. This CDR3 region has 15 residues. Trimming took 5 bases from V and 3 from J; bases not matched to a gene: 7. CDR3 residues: CSVCRGTSVYNEQFF. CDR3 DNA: TGCAGCGTTTGCCGCGGGACTAGCGTCTACAATGAGCAGTTCTTC.

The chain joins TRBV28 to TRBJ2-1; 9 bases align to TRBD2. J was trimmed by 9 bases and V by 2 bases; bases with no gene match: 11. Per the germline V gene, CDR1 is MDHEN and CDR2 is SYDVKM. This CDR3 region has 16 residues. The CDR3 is CASSLIAAGGRGEQFF. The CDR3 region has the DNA TGTGCCAGCAGTTTAATCGCTGCGGGAGGGCGCGGTGAGCAGTTCTTC.

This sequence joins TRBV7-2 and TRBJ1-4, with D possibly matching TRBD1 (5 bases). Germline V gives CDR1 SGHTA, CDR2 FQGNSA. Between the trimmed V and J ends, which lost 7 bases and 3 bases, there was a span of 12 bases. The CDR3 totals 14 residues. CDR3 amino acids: CASNSQGANEKLFF. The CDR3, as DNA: TGTGCCAGCAACTCTCAGGGAGCTAATGAAAAACTGTTTTTT.

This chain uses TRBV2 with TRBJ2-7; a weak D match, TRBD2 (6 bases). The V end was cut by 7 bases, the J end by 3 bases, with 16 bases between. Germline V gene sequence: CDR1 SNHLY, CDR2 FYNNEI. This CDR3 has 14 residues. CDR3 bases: TGTGCCAGCACCTTGGGCGGAGGGATCTACGAGCAGTACTTC. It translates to CASTLGGGIYEQYF.

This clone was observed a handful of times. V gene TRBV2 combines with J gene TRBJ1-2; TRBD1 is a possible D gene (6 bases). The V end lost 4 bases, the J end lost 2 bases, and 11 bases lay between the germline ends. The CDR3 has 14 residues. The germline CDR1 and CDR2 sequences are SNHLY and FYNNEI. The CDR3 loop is CASSGQVGNYGYTF. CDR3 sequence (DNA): TGTGCCAGCAGTGGACAGGTTGGAAACTATGGCTACACCTTC.

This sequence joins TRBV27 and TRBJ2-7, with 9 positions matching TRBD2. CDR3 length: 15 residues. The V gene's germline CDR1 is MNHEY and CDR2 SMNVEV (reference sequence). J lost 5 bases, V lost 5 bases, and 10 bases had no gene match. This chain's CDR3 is CASSPPQREADEQYF. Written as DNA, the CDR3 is TGTGCCAGCAGTCCCCCCCAGCGGGAGGCGGACGAGCAGTACTTC.

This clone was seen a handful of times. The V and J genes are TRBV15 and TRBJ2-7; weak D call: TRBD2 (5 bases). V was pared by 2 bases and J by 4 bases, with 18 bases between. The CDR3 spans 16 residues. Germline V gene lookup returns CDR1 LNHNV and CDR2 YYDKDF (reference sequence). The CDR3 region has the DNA TGTGCCACCAGCAGACGACGGGGAGAGCTGAATTACGAGCAGTACTTC. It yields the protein CATSRRRGELNYEQYF.

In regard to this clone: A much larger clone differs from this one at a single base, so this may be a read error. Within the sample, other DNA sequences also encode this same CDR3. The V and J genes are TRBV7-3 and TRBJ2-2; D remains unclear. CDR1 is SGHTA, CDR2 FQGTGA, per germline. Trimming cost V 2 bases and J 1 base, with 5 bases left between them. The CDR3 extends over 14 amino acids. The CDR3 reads CASSLGVNTGELFF. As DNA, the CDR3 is TGTGCCAGCAGCTTAGGGGTGAACACCGGGGAGCTGTTTTTT.

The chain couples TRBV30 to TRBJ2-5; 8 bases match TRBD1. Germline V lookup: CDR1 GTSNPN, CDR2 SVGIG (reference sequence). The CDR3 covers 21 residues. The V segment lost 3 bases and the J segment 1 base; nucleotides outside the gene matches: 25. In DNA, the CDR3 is TGTGCCTGGAGCGGACCGGGACAGGAGGATTTTGGGATATACCCCCAAGAGACCCAGTACTTC. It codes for CAWSGPGQEDFGIYPQETQYF.

The CDR3 region is CASSLRTEAFF. The CDR3 DNA follows: TGTGCCAGCTCGCTGCGGACTGAAGCTTTCTTT. J is TRBJ1-1 and V is TRBV18; D is undetermined. V shed 6 bases and J shed 5 bases, with 7 bases lying between them. From germline, CDR1 is KGHSH and CDR2 LQKENI. The length of the CDR3 is 11 residues.

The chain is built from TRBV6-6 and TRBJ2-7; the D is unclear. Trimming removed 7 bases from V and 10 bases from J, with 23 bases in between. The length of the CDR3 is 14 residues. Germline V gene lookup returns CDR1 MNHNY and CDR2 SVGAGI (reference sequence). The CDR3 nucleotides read TGTGCCAGCACTGTACAATTACGCGGCACGGGCCAGTACTTC. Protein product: CASTVQLRGTGQYF.

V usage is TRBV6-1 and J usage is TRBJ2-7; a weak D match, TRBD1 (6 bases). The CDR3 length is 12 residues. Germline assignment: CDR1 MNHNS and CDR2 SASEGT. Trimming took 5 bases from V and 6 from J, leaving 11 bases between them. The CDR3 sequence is CASSHTGTEQYF. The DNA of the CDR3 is TGTGCCAGCAGTCACACAGGGACCGAGCAGTACTTC.

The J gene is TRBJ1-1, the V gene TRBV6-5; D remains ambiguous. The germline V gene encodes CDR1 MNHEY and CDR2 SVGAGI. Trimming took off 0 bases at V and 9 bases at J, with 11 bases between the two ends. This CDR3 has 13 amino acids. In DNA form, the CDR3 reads TGTGCCAGCAGTTACTCCGAAATGGTTCAAGCTTTCTTT. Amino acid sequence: CASSYSEMVQAFF.

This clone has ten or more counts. The CDR3 nucleotides are TGTGCCACCAGCAGAGAAATGGTTTCAGGAGCTTTCTTT. It yields the protein CATSREMVSGAFF. V and J are TRBV15 and TRBJ1-1; D ambiguous. V shed 0 bases and J shed 10 bases, with 12 bases lying between them. The CDR3 is 13 amino acids. Germline loops: CDR1 LNHNV, CDR2 YYDKDF (reference sequence). The variable domain in full, with the rest retrieved from reference TRBV15 and TRBJ1-1, is DAMVIQNPRYQVTQFGKPVTLSCSQTLNHNVMYWYQQKSSQAPKLLFHYYDKDFNNEADTPDNFQSRRPNTSFCFLDIRSPGLGDTAMYLCATSREMVSGAFFGQGTRLTVV.

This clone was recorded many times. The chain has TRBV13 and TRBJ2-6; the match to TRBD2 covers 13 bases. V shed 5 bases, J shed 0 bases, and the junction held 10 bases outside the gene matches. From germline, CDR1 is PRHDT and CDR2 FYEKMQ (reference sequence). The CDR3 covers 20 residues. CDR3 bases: TGTGCCAGCAGCCCCCCAATGGGACTAGCGGGAAGCTCTGGGGCCAACGTCCTGACTTTC. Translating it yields CASSPPMGLAGSSGANVLTF.

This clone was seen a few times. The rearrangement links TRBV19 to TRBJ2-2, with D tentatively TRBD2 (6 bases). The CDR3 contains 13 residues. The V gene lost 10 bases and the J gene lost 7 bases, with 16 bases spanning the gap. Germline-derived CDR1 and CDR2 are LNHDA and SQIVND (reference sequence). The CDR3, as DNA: TGTGCCACCCAGGAGGGGTGGAACGGGGAGCTGTTTTTT. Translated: CATQEGWNGELFF. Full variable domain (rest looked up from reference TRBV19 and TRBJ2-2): DGGITQSPKYLFRKEGQNVTLSCEQNLNHDAMYWYRQDPGQGLRLIYYSQIVNDFQKGDIAEGYSVSREKKESFPLTVTSAQKNPTAFYLCATQEGWNGELFFGEGSRLTVL.